The 8 T cell receptor beta chains given below trace back to one sample, sequenced in a study of HIV-infected children after antiretroviral therapy interruption. Stated treatment: PENTA 11 planned treatment interruption arm or continuous ART arm. Unique molecular identifiers were included in an RNA-based 3' RACE TCR library. MiXCR, run by TCRdb on the 3' RACE reads, gives a single entry per CDR3 protein. This sample yields 40,000 to 50,000 distinct CDR3 sequences, of which 4.3% are seen a single time; roughly 0.7% belongs to the top ten. Source: CD45RA+ CD4+ T cells from PBMCs, pooled from several time points, taken from a donor given antiretroviral therapy, either interrupted or continuous. Subset denoted: naive CD4+ CD45RA+ CD45RO- T cells. These receptors were taken from a pool of human donors with HIV.

This clonotype was recorded many times. V gene TRBV7-3 combines with J gene TRBJ1-1, with D possibly being TRBD1 (6 bases). Germline CDR1 reads SGHTA; CDR2 reads FQGTGA. With 4 bases removed from V and 5 bases from J, the gap between germline ends came to 11 bases. This CDR3 is built from 13 residues. CDR3 amino acids: CASSSQGRTEAFF. The CDR3, as DNA: TGTGCCAGCAGCTCGCAGGGGAGAACTGAAGCTTTCTTT.

The sample holds many counts of this clonotype. V gene TRBV28 combines with J gene TRBJ1-1; no clear D. The CDR3 totals 12 residues. Germline V gives CDR1 MDHEN, CDR2 SYDVKM. V lost 6 bases and J lost 4, with 9 bases in between. This CDR3 is CASSPSRTEAFF. CDR3 in DNA: TGTGCCAGCAGCCCTTCTCGCACTGAAGCTTTCTTT.

The V call is TRBV7-8, the J call TRBJ2-3; TRBD2 is a possible D gene (7 bases). Looked up from germline, CDR1 is SGHVS and CDR2 is FQNEAQ. This CDR3 comprises 15 residues. The germline V and J ends were trimmed by 1 base and 2 bases, with 10 bases remaining between them. The CDR3 here is CASSLGRGATDTQYF. The CDR3 DNA reads as TGTGCCAGCAGCTTAGGCCGGGGGGCCACAGATACGCAGTATTTT.

In its sample, this clonotype was seen many times. V is TRBV29-1 and J is TRBJ2-7; perhaps D is TRBD1 or TRBD2 (6 bases each). The CDR3 consists of 14 residues. Per the germline V gene, CDR1 is SQVTM and CDR2 is ANQGSEA. Trimming took off 4 bases at V and 0 bases at J, with 13 bases between the two ends. The CDR3 DNA is TGCAGCGTTGTGGTAGGGGGGAACTCCTACGAGCAGTACTTC. It yields the protein CSVVVGGNSYEQYF.

This clonotype was seen more than once but under ten times. V and J are TRBV5-1 and TRBJ2-2; TRBD2 is a possible D gene (6 bases). CDR1 SGHRS and CDR2 YFSETQ come from the germline V gene. V was shortened by 2 bases and J by 4 bases, with 15 bases between the two germline ends. The CDR3 contains 16 residues. The CDR3 nucleotides are TGCGCCAGCAGCTTTGGCCGGGGAGGTGGCACCGGGGAGCTGTTTTTT. Residues: CASSFGRGGGTGELFF.

This clonotype has ten or more counts. J is TRBJ2-7 and V is TRBV19; tentatively, D is TRBD2 (6 bases). Trimming removed 5 bases at V and 5 bases at J, with 22 bases between. Germline values: CDR1 LNHDA, CDR2 SQIVND (reference sequence). The CDR3 runs to 16 residues. CDR3 amino acids: CASSPRGTRTSHEQYF. The CDR3 DNA follows: TGTGCCAGTAGTCCAAGAGGGACTCGAACGTCTCACGAGCAGTACTTC.

Many counts were recorded for this clonotype. This rearrangement joins TRBV2 to TRBJ2-1, with D tentatively TRBD1 (6 bases). Trimming stripped 6 bases from V and 0 bases from J, with 12 bases between. CDR3 length: 15 residues. The germline V gene has CDR1 SNHLY and CDR2 FYNNEI. In DNA form, the CDR3 reads TGTGCCAGCAGCCTCCAGGGGAGCTCCTACAATGAGCAGTTCTTC. The encoded protein is CASSLQGSSYNEQFF.

This clonotype was counted at least ten times. V and J are TRBV24-1 and TRBJ1-5; 11 positions agree with TRBD1. The J segment lost 6 bases and the V segment lost 4 bases, leaving 4 bases of the junction unmatched. Germline V gives CDR1 KGHDR, CDR2 SFDVKD. The CDR3 runs 15 residues. CDR3 DNA: TGTGCCACCAGTGACTCTGGACAGGGGGCTCAGCCCCAGCATTTT. The encoded protein is CATSDSGQGAQPQHF.